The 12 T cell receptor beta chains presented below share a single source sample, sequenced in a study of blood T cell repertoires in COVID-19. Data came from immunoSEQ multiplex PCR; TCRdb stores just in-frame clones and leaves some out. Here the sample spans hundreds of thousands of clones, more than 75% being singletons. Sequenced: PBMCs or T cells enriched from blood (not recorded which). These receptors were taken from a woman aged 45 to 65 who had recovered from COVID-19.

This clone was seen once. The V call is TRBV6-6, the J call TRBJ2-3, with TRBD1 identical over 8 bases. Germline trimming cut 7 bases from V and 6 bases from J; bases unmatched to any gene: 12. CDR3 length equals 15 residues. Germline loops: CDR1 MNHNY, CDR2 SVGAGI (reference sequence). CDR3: CASNSGQGRMDTQYF. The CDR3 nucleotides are TGTGCCAGCAACTCAGGACAGGGACGGATGGATACGCAGTATTTT.

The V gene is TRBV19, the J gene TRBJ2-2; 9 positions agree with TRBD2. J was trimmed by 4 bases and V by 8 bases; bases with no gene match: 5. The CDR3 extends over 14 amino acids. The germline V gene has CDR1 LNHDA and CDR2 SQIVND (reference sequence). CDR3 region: CASRVAGVTGELFF. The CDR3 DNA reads TGTGCCAGTCGGGTAGCGGGAGTCACCGGGGAGCTGTTTTTT.

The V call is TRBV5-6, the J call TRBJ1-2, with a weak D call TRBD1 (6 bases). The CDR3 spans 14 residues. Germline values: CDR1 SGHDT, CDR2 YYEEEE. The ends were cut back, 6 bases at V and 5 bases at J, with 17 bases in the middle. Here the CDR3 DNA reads TGTGCCAGCACCCGAGGTCAAGGACAGTATGGCTACACCTTC. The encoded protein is CASTRGQGQYGYTF. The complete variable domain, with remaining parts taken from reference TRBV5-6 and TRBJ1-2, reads DAGVTQSPTHLIKTRGQQVTLRCSPKSGHDTVSWYQQALGQGPQFIFQYYEEEERQRGNFPDRFSGHQFPNYSSELNVNALLLGDSALYLCASTRGQGQYGYTFGSGTRLTVV.

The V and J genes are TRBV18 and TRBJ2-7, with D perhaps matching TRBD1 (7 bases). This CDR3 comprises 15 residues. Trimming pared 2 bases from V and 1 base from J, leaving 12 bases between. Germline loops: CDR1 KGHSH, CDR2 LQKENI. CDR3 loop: CASSPSEGASYEQYF. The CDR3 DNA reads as TGTGCCAGCTCACCATCGGAGGGGGCATCCTACGAGCAGTACTTC.

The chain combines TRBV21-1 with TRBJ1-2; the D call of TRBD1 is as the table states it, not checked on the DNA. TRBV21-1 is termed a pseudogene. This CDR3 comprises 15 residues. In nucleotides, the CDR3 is TGTGCCAGCAGTCCAAACCGGGACAATAACTATGGCTACACCTTC. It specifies CASSPNRDNNYGYTF.

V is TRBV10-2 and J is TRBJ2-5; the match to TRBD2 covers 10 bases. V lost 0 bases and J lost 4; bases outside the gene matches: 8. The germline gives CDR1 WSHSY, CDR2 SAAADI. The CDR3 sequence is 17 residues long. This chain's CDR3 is CASSESRLAGARETQYF. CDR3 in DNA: TGCGCCAGCAGTGAGTCAAGGCTAGCGGGGGCTAGAGAGACCCAGTACTTC.

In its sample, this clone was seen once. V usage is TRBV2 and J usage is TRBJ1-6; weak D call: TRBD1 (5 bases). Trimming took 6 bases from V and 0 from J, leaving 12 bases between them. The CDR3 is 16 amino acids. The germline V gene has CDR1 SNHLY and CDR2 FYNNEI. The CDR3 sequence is CASRATASSYNSPLHF. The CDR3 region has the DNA TGTGCCAGCAGGGCGACAGCAAGCTCCTATAATTCACCCCTCCACTTT.

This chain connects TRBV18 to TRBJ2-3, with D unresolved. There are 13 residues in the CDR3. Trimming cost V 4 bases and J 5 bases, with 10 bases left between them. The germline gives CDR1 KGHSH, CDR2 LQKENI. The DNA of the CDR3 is TGTGCCAGCTCACTCGGGTTCAGAGATACGCAGTATTTT. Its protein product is CASSLGFRDTQYF.

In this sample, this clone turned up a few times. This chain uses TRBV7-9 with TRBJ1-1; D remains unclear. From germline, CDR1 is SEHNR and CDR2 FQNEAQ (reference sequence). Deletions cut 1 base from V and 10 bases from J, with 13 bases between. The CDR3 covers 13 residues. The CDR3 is CASSLVEPVVAFF. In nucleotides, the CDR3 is TGTGCCAGCAGCTTAGTCGAACCGGTTGTAGCTTTCTTT.

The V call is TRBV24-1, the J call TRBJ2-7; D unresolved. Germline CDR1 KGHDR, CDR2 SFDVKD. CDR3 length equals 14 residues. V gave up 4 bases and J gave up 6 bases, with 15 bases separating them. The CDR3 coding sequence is TGTGCCACCAGTGACGGCGGATCTTACCCCGAGCAGTACTTC. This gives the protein CATSDGGSYPEQYF.

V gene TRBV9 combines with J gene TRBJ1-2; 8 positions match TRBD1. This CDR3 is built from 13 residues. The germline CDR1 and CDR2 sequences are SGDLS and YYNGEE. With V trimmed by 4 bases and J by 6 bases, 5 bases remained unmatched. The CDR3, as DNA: TGTGCCAGCAGCTCCCGGACAGGGAATGGCTACACCTTC. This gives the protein CASSSRTGNGYTF. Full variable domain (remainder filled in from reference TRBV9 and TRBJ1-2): DSGVTQTPKHLITATGQRVTLRCSPRSGDLSVYWYQQSLDQGLQFLIQYYNGEERAKGNILERFSAQQFPDLHSELNLSSLELGDSALYFCASSSRTGNGYTFGSGTRLTVV.

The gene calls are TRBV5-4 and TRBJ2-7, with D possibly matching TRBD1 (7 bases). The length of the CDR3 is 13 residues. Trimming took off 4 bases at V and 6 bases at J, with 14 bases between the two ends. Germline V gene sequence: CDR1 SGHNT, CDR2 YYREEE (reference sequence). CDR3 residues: CASSGGTVTEQYF. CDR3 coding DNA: TGTGCCAGCAGCGGGGGGACAGTGACCGAGCAGTACTTC.